These 24 T cell receptor beta chains were sequenced from one sample in a study of beta chain features in type 1 diabetes. Study-level findings and limits: Researchers report that Type 1 diabetes patients had moderately but significantly shorter TCRB CDR3s across all four CD4+ subsets.

These TCRs' antigens remain unknown. The entirety of the isolated RNA underwent reverse transcription, so expressed TCRB transcripts were sequenced. The assay was immunoSEQ multiplex PCR, and TCRdb's table has in-frame clones only and misses some. The sample lists a few hundred thousand clones, roughly an eighth occurring once. The sample consisted of naive CD4+ T cells from blood. These receptors were collected from a man aged 25 to 40 with type 1 diabetes.

This clone was seen only a few times. This chain joins TRBV2 and TRBJ2-1; D possibly corresponds to TRBD2 (5 bases). CDR3 size: 13 residues. Trimming pared 7 bases from V and 5 bases from J, leaving 12 bases between. Germline V CDR1 and CDR2: SNHLY, FYNNEI. The CDR3 is CASNLIGNNEQFF. The CDR3 nucleotides are TGTGCCAGCAACTTAATCGGGAACAATGAGCAGTTCTTC.

This clone was found a few times. This sequence joins TRBV5-1 and TRBJ2-7, with D possibly matching TRBD2 (5 bases). V was cut by 3 bases and J by 5 bases, with 9 bases left in between. The CDR3 extends over 12 amino acids. CDR1 and CDR2 from the germline V gene are SGHRS and YFSETQ. CDR3 region: CASSSGLDEQYF. The CDR3, as DNA: TGCGCCAGCAGCTCTGGACTCGACGAGCAGTACTTC.

Regarding this clone: Relative to the germline gene, one junction end is altered; a read error may explain this. The chain combines TRBV6-1 with TRBJ2-4; perhaps TRBD1 as D (5 bases). Per germline, CDR1 MNHNS and CDR2 SASEGT. The CDR3 contains 14 residues. Here the CDR3 reads CASIEPLRDHIQYF. The CDR3 nucleotides are TGTGCCAGCATTGAACCGCTCAGGGATCACATTCAGTACTTC.

This clone appeared a few times. J is TRBJ2-5 and V is TRBV7-3; 7 bases are a match to TRBD2. Germline CDR1 and CDR2: SGHTA and FQGTGA. The CDR3 loop spans 11 amino acids. V lost 4 bases and J lost 7; bases outside the gene matches: 0. Here the CDR3 reads CASSSGGTQYF. In DNA form, the CDR3 reads TGTGCCAGCAGCTCGGGGGGGACCCAGTACTTC.

The sample holds a few counts of this clone. This chain connects TRBV5-1 to TRBJ2-5; 15 nucleotides line up with TRBD2. The CDR3 extends over 16 amino acids. Germline V lookup: CDR1 SGHRS, CDR2 YFSETQ. With 3 bases clipped from V and 1 base from J, the junction kept 1 base outside the gene matches. The CDR3 loop reads CASSSGLAGGQETQYF. The DNA for the CDR3 is TGCGCCAGCAGCTCGGGACTAGCGGGAGGCCAAGAGACCCAGTACTTC.

The V gene is TRBV6-6, the J gene TRBJ1-3; D is uncertain. The CDR3 runs 15 residues. V lost 0 bases to trimming and J lost 0 bases, with 6 bases between them. The germline CDR1 and CDR2 sequences are MNHNY and SVGAGI (reference sequence). In DNA form, the CDR3 reads TGTGCCAGCAGTTACTCGGGCTCCTCTGGAAACACCATATATTTT. Protein product: CASSYSGSSGNTIYF.

In its sample, this clone was seen a few times. The chain carries TRBV6-1 and TRBJ2-7, with 7 bases that match TRBD1. J lost 6 bases, V lost 6 bases, and 11 bases had no gene match. The V gene's germline CDR1 is MNHNS and CDR2 SASEGT. The CDR3 sequence is 14 residues long. The CDR3 is CASSSGTVLSEQYF. The CDR3 DNA follows: TGTGCCAGCAGCTCCGGGACAGTTCTCTCCGAGCAGTACTTC.

This clone came up a few times. The chain recombines TRBV28 with TRBJ1-5; D remains unclear. The V gene's germline CDR1 is MDHEN and CDR2 SYDVKM. V was clipped by 4 bases and J by 4 bases, with 17 bases between them. This CDR3 comprises 16 residues. The CDR3 region is CASSSTGRGFNQPQHF. CDR3 sequence (DNA): TGTGCCAGCAGTTCCACCGGTAGAGGCTTTAATCAGCCCCAGCATTTT.

The V call is TRBV29-1, the J call TRBJ1-1; D is unresolved. This CDR3 region has 14 residues. Per germline, CDR1 SQVTM and CDR2 ANQGSEA. V was clipped by 7 bases and J by 4 bases, with 19 bases between them. The CDR3 DNA sequence: TGCAGCGCCGCGAATACGGTTGAGGGCACTGAAGCTTTCTTT. It translates to CSAANTVEGTEAFF.

V and J are TRBV5-1 and TRBJ2-1; 12 nucleotides agree with TRBD2. Trimming removed 4 bases from V and 7 bases from J; junction bases left unmatched: 3. Germline V gene data show CDR1 as SGHRS and CDR2 as YFSETQ. The CDR3 loop spans 14 amino acids. The CDR3 region has the DNA TGCGCCAGCAGCCCAGGGACTAGCGGGAATGAGCAGTTCTTC. It translates to CASSPGTSGNEQFF.

This clone was picked up a small number of times. V is TRBV7-2 and J is TRBJ1-1; D possibly corresponds to TRBD1 (6 bases). The CDR3 runs 14 residues. Trimming took off 2 bases at V and 2 bases at J, with 9 bases between the two ends. The germline V gene encodes CDR1 SGHTA and CDR2 FQGNSA. The CDR3 here is CASSLNRENTEAFF. CDR3 nucleotide sequence: TGTGCCAGCAGCTTAAACAGGGAAAACACTGAAGCTTTCTTT. The full variable domain, completed using reference TRBV7-2 and TRBJ1-1, is GAGVSQSPSNKVTEKGKDVELRCDPISGHTALYWYRQSLGQGLEFLIYFQGNSAPDKSGLPSDRFSAERTGGSVSTLTIQRTQQEDSAVYLCASSLNRENTEAFFGQGTRLTVV.

The chain combines TRBV7-8 with TRBJ2-5, with 7 bases that match TRBD1. Germline V gene lookup returns CDR1 SGHVS and CDR2 FQNEAQ. The CDR3 is made up of 15 amino acids. Germline trimming cut 7 bases from V and 6 bases from J; bases unmatched to any gene: 14. The CDR3 loop is CASIPTDRVGKTQYF. CDR3 sequence (DNA): TGTGCCAGCATCCCGACCGACAGGGTTGGAAAGACCCAGTACTTC.

CDR3 in amino acids: CASSSGTSGREINEQFF. As DNA, the CDR3 is TGTGCCAGCAGCTCCGGGACTAGCGGGAGGGAGATCAATGAGCAGTTCTTC. This chain connects TRBV9 to TRBJ2-1; 16 positions agree with TRBD2. The CDR3 is 17 amino acids. Trimming took 4 bases from V and 6 from J; bases not matched to a gene: 7. From germline, CDR1 is SGDLS and CDR2 YYNGEE. Supplemented by reference TRBV9 and TRBJ2-1, the full variable domain reads DSGVTQTPKHLITATGQRVTLRCSPRSGDLSVYWYQQSLDQGLQFLIQYYNGEERAKGNILERFSAQQFPDLHSELNLSSLELGDSALYFCASSSGTSGREINEQFFGPGTRLTVL.

This chain links TRBV7-2 with TRBJ1-2, with TRBD1 matching over 8 bases. Germline V gene data show CDR1 as SGHTA and CDR2 as FQGNSA. Losses at the gene ends were 2 bases for V and 4 bases for J; bases not matched to a gene: 6. This CDR3 is 15 amino acids long. The CDR3 bases are TGTGCCAGCAGCTTATTGGCCGGGACAGGCTATGGCTACACCTTC. Amino acid sequence: CASSLLAGTGYGYTF. Full variable domain (remainder filled in from reference TRBV7-2 and TRBJ1-2): GAGVSQSPSNKVTEKGKDVELRCDPISGHTALYWYRQSLGQGLEFLIYFQGNSAPDKSGLPSDRFSAERTGGSVSTLTIQRTQQEDSAVYLCASSLLAGTGYGYTFGSGTRLTVV.

This rearrangement joins TRBV12-5 to TRBJ2-5, with 7 nucleotides matching TRBD1. Germline-derived CDR1 and CDR2 are LGHNT and FRNRAP. The CDR3 consists of 15 residues. With V trimmed by 7 bases and J by 1 base, 9 bases remained unmatched. This CDR3 reads CASAAPGQFQETQYF. In DNA form, the CDR3 reads TGTGCTAGTGCCGCCCCGGGACAGTTCCAAGAGACCCAGTACTTC.

V and J are TRBV9 and TRBJ2-7; tentatively, D is TRBD2 (6 bases). V shed 9 bases and J shed 4 bases, with 23 bases lying between them. The CDR3 consists of 15 residues. CDR1 is SGDLS and CDR2 is YYNGEE in the germline V gene. CDR3 loop: CANEVPHGSLYEQYF. Written as DNA, the CDR3 is TGTGCCAACGAGGTCCCCCACGGGAGTTTGTACGAGCAGTACTTC.

This clone occurred a few times. The chain recombines TRBV29-1 with TRBJ2-3; TRBD2 agrees at 9 bases. The J segment lost 1 base and the V segment lost 8 bases, leaving 10 bases of the junction unmatched. In germline, CDR1 is SQVTM, CDR2 ANQGSEA. The CDR3 covers 15 residues. Here the CDR3 reads CSTLGASGGTDTQYF. CDR3 in DNA: TGCAGCACGCTCGGGGCTAGCGGGGGCACAGATACGCAGTATTTT.

This clone was found a few times. V and J are TRBV27 and TRBJ1-5; D perhaps matches TRBD1 (5 bases). V lost 5 bases and J 0 bases, leaving 8 bases between the germline ends. CDR1 is MNHEY, CDR2 SMNVEV, per germline (reference sequence). This CDR3 has 14 residues. For the CDR3, the DNA is TGTGCCAGCAGTAAGGGGAATAGCAATCAGCCCCAGCATTTT. Encoded protein: CASSKGNSNQPQHF.

The chain links TRBV7-3 to TRBJ2-1; TRBD2 matches 16 bases. The junction had 4 bases not matched to a gene; V was cut back by 4 bases and J by 10 bases. The CDR3 covers 15 residues. Germline assignment: CDR1 SGHTA and CDR2 FQGTGA. The chain's CDR3 is CASSWGLAGGQEQFF. In DNA, the CDR3 is TGTGCCAGCAGCTGGGGACTAGCGGGAGGGCAGGAGCAGTTCTTC.

This clone has only a few counts. The chain carries TRBV11-3 and TRBJ2-1; 9 bases align to TRBD1. CDR3 length: 14 residues. J lost 4 bases, V lost 5 bases, and 3 bases had no gene match. CDR1 SGHNT and CDR2 YENEEA come from the germline V gene. In DNA, the CDR3 is TGTGCCAGCAGCCCGGGACAGGGATACAATGAGCAGTTCTTC. Amino acids: CASSPGQGYNEQFF.

The chain employs TRBV27 and TRBJ2-3, with 11 bases aligning to TRBD2. The germline V gene encodes CDR1 MNHEY and CDR2 SMNVEV (reference sequence). The V and J ends lost 8 bases and 2 bases, in that order; junction bases with no gene match: 6. This CDR3 is built from 15 residues. The CDR3: CASGPSGRNTDTQYF. Written as DNA, the CDR3 is TGTGCCAGCGGCCCTAGCGGGAGGAACACAGATACGCAGTATTTT.

This clone was seen more than once but under ten times. This chain joins TRBV7-2 and TRBJ1-1; 7 bases match TRBD1. The CDR3 totals 13 residues. In germline, CDR1 is SGHTA, CDR2 FQGNSA. Trimming removed 5 bases from V and 4 bases from J; junction bases left unmatched: 4. The CDR3 loop reads CASSIYRGTEAFF. CDR3 in DNA: TGTGCCAGCAGCATATACAGGGGCACTGAAGCTTTCTTT.

This rearrangement joins TRBV6-5 to TRBJ2-1; D is uncertain. Germline CDR1 reads MNHEY; CDR2 reads SVGAGI. The CDR3 loop spans 15 amino acids. Trimming removed 6 bases from V and 0 bases from J, with 12 bases in between. The CDR3 region has the DNA TGTGCCAGCAGGCATCGCAGTTACTCCTACAATGAGCAGTTCTTC. It translates to CASRHRSYSYNEQFF.

This clone was detected a few times. The chain couples TRBV5-1 to TRBJ2-7; D is possibly TRBD1 (5 bases). Germline CDR1 SGHRS, CDR2 YFSETQ. The CDR3 totals 15 residues. V was cut by 0 bases and J by 0 bases, with 10 bases left in between. This CDR3 is CASSLEAGISYEQYF. In nucleotides, the CDR3 is TGCGCCAGCAGCTTGGAAGCAGGGATCTCCTACGAGCAGTACTTC.